This TCR beta chain was sequenced in a study of T cell repertoires in cytomegalovirus infection. About the research overall: CMV infection together with matching HLA type was indicated by public TCR beta signatures.

TCRdb reprocessed the reads via MiXCR and lists one record per CDR3 protein. Found here are 310,000 or so distinct CDR3 sequences, about 26% of them singletons; the top ten hold 11% to 15%. Study results and limitations: HLA-C-restricted CMV clonotypes gave the most frequent clonotype in two of eight donors.

The germline V gene has CDR1 MNHNS and CDR2 SASEGT. V lost 6 bases and J lost 7, with 22 bases in between. The CDR3 spans 15 residues. This clonotype was recorded at least ten times. As yet, its antigen is unknown. The TCR originated in a human donor in good health (CMV status not recorded). Some clones in this sample may be carry-over from other donors' samples. The chain combines TRBV6-1 with TRBJ2-7; D remains ambiguous. The source material was PBMCs. The CDR3 DNA sequence: TGTGCCAGCAGAGGAATGGACCGAATTTCTCCGGAGCAGTACTTC. This codes for CASRGMDRISPEQYF.